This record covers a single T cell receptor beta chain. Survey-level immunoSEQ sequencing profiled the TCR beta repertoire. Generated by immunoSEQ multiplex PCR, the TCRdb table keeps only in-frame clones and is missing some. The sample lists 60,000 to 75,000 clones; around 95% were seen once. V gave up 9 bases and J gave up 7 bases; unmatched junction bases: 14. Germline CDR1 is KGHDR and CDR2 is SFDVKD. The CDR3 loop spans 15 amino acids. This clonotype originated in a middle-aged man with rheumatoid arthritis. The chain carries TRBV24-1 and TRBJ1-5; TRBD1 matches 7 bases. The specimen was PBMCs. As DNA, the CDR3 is TGTGCCACCGGACAGGCGGGGGGGATAGACCAGCCCCAGCATTTT. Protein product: CATGQAGGIDQPQHF.